The 10 T cell receptor beta chains below come from one sample, sequenced in a study of blood T cell repertoires in COVID-19. The assay was immunoSEQ multiplex PCR, and TCRdb's table has in-frame clones only and misses some. The sample has over 50,000 clones; just over 85% are singletons. Input material: peripheral blood. Receptor source: a human donor in a cohort sampled during active COVID-19.

The chain carries TRBV2 and TRBJ2-3; TRBD2 agrees at 14 bases. Germline V gives CDR1 SNHLY, CDR2 FYNNEI. This CDR3 spans 15 amino acids. The trim removed 5 bases at V and 6 bases at J, leaving 4 bases unmatched. The CDR3 DNA sequence: TGTGCCAGCAGTTTGGGACTAGCGGGGGTTGATACGCAGTATTTT. Translating gives CASSLGLAGVDTQYF.

This chain joins TRBV2 and TRBJ2-3; a weak D match, TRBD1 (5 bases). Per the germline V gene, CDR1 is SNHLY and CDR2 is FYNNEI. CDR3 length: 16 residues. With 6 bases removed from V and 7 bases from J, the gap between germline ends came to 23 bases. CDR3 protein: CASSKTQTGPGNTQYF. CDR3 DNA sequence: TGTGCCAGCAGCAAGACACAAACAGGTCCCGGTAATACGCAGTATTTT.

The chain couples TRBV7-3 to TRBJ2-5; D perhaps matches TRBD1 (6 bases). V was trimmed by 1 base and J by 4 bases, leaving 7 bases between them. This CDR3 has 13 amino acids. Germline lookup yields CDR1 SGHTA and CDR2 FQGTGA. CDR3 DNA: TGTGCCAGCAGCTTAAGGGGGCGAGAGACCCAGTACTTC. It is translated as CASSLRGRETQYF. Together with reference TRBV7-3 and TRBJ2-5, the CDR3 gives the full variable domain: GAGVSQTPSNKVTEKGKYVELRCDPISGHTALYWYRQSLGQGPEFLIYFQGTGAADDSGLPNDRFFAVRPEGSVSTLKIQRTERGDSAVYLCASSLRGRETQYFGPGTRLLVL.

The chain uses TRBV5-1 and TRBJ2-2; 8 bases match TRBD1. The CDR3 length is 15 residues. The V gene end was trimmed by 4 bases and the J gene end by 2 bases; junction bases not matched to a gene: 4. CDR1 and CDR2 (germline): SGHRS, YFSETQ. The CDR3 nucleotides are TGCGCCAGCAGCGAGGACAGGGCCAACACCGGGGAGCTGTTTTTT. Its protein product is CASSEDRANTGELFF.

The rearrangement uses TRBV5-4 and TRBJ2-3; perhaps TRBD2 as D (7 bases). V dropped 4 bases and J dropped 3 bases, with 15 bases sitting between them. The germline gives CDR1 SGHNT, CDR2 YYREEE (reference sequence). The CDR3 runs 15 residues. The CDR3 reads CASSGGGSGTDTQYF. The CDR3 DNA is TGTGCCAGCAGCGGAGGGGGTAGCGGGACAGATACGCAGTATTTT. The variable domain in full, completed from reference TRBV5-4 and TRBJ2-3, reads ETGVTQSPTHLIKTRGQQVTLRCSSQSGHNTVSWYQQALGQGPQFIFQYYREEENGRGNFPPRFSGLQFPNYSSELNVNALELDDSALYLCASSGGGSGTDTQYFGPGTRLTVL.

The rearrangement links TRBV19 to TRBJ2-5; TRBD1 matches at 10 bases. The CDR3 is 15 amino acids. Looked up from germline, CDR1 is LNHDA and CDR2 is SQIVND (reference sequence). V gave up 6 bases and J gave up 4 bases; unmatched junction bases: 8. In DNA form, the CDR3 reads TGTGCCAGTAGCCGAAGACAGGGGGCCGTAGAGACCCAGTACTTC. Protein sequence: CASSRRQGAVETQYF.

The rearrangement links TRBV7-2 to TRBJ1-1; 7 bases align to TRBD1. The germline V gene has CDR1 SGHTA and CDR2 FQGNSA. This CDR3 region has 18 residues. The V gene end was trimmed by 1 base and the J gene end by 2 bases; junction bases not matched to a gene: 13. CDR3 bases: TGTGCCAGCAGCTTAGGAGAGGAGGGGGCGCGGGGTAACACTGAAGCTTTCTTT. This gives the protein CASSLGEEGARGNTEAFF.

The chain employs TRBV5-1 and TRBJ1-6; D is unresolved. The germline V gene has CDR1 SGHRS and CDR2 YFSETQ. Trimming left V 7 bases short and J 7 bases short, with 12 bases between. The CDR3 runs 13 residues. The CDR3 nucleotides are TGCGCCAGCCGGAGCAGTGAGAATTCACCCCTCCACTTT. Residues: CASRSSENSPLHF.

This chain links TRBV3-1 (or the pseudogene TRBV3-2) with TRBJ1-2; TRBD1 might be the D (5 bases). This CDR3 region has 15 residues. Trimming stripped 5 bases from V and 5 bases from J, with 18 bases between. Germline lookup yields CDR1 LGHDT and CDR2 YNNKEL (reference sequence). The CDR3 DNA sequence: TGTGCCAGCAGCTCAACCTCCGGGGGTGGGTATGGCTACACCTTC. It codes for CASSSTSGGGYGYTF.

The chain combines TRBV12-3 or TRBV12-4 with TRBJ2-5, with 8 nucleotides matching TRBD1. The CDR3 spans 13 residues. The V segment lost 5 bases and the J segment 2 bases; nucleotides outside the gene matches: 1. The CDR3 spells CASSRTGQETQYF. CDR3 DNA sequence: TGTGCCAGCAGTCGGACAGGGCAAGAGACCCAGTACTTC.